This is a list of T cell receptor beta chains from one sample in a study of shared clonotypes between healthy human individuals. TCRdb's copy holds only in-frame clones and misses some; the assay was immunoSEQ multiplex PCR. The sample lists under 650,000 clones, about 96% occurring once. Sequencing was done on a sample of naive CD4+ T cells sorted from blood. These receptor sequences come from a woman aged 30 to 39 in good health. The CDR3 runs from the conserved cysteine through the conserved F or W. The D gene is left open where the match is weak.

cdr3_aa: CASRPSSGNTIYF
cdr3_length: 13
d_call: -
j_call: TRBJ1-3
v_call: TRBV27

cdr3_aa: CASSLTSGSFDEQFF
cdr3_length: 15
d_call: TRBD2
j_call: TRBJ2-1
v_call: TRBV7-2

cdr3_aa: CASSEEAQGGDQPQHF
cdr3_length: 16
d_call: -
j_call: TRBJ1-5
v_call: TRBV2

cdr3_aa: CASSSYRVGTGNGYTF
cdr3_length: 16
d_call: -
j_call: TRBJ1-2
v_call: TRBV28

cdr3_aa: CASSLGIFGGGYGYTF
cdr3_length: 16
d_call: -
j_call: TRBJ1-2
v_call: TRBV5-1

cdr3_aa: CASSIKGLEGNQPQHF
cdr3_length: 16
d_call: -
j_call: TRBJ1-5
v_call: TRBV19

cdr3_aa: CASGTRRGNQPQHF
cdr3_length: 14
d_call: -
j_call: TRBJ1-5
v_call: TRBV6-6

cdr3_aa: CASSLAADTGELFF
cdr3_length: 14
d_call: -
j_call: TRBJ2-2
v_call: TRBV5-1

cdr3_aa: CASSPDRASRYEQYF
cdr3_length: 15
d_call: TRBD1
j_call: TRBJ2-7
v_call: TRBV7-9

cdr3_aa: CSVDGNTDTQYF
cdr3_length: 12
d_call: -
j_call: TRBJ2-3
v_call: TRBV29-1

cdr3_aa: CASSPPDGPNEKLFF
cdr3_length: 15
d_call: -
j_call: TRBJ1-4
v_call: TRBV28

cdr3_aa: CASGRQGNTEAFF
cdr3_length: 13
d_call: TRBD1
j_call: TRBJ1-1
v_call: TRBV27

cdr3_aa: CASSQTGHNEQFF
cdr3_length: 13
d_call: -
j_call: TRBJ2-1
v_call: TRBV7-3

cdr3_aa: CASSFDGDYNEQFF
cdr3_length: 14
d_call: -
j_call: TRBJ2-1
v_call: TRBV9

cdr3_aa: CASSLGQGVGSPLHF
cdr3_length: 15
d_call: TRBD1
j_call: TRBJ1-6
v_call: TRBV7-8

cdr3_aa: CASRTSGLPMMHNEQFF
cdr3_length: 17
d_call: TRBD2
j_call: TRBJ2-1
v_call: TRBV7-8

cdr3_aa: CSAIGPRSYEQYF
cdr3_length: 13
d_call: -
j_call: TRBJ2-7
v_call: TRBV29-1

cdr3_aa: CASSLAALNEKLFF
cdr3_length: 14
d_call: -
j_call: TRBJ1-4
v_call: TRBV5-6

cdr3_aa: CASSLAGGATEAFF
cdr3_length: 14
d_call: -
j_call: TRBJ1-1
v_call: TRBV7-8

cdr3_aa: CASSVYPYNEQFF
cdr3_length: 13
d_call: -
j_call: TRBJ2-1
v_call: TRBV6-1

cdr3_aa: CSAEGWVGTYGYTF
cdr3_length: 14
d_call: -
j_call: TRBJ1-2
v_call: TRBV29-1

cdr3_aa: CASRIETDTQYF
cdr3_length: 12
d_call: -
j_call: TRBJ2-3
v_call: TRBV5-1

cdr3_aa: CASRTTGGRYEQYF
cdr3_length: 14
d_call: TRBD1
j_call: TRBJ2-7
v_call: TRBV19

cdr3_aa: CASSLGSGLWTGGQGEQYF
cdr3_length: 19
d_call: TRBD1
j_call: TRBJ2-7
v_call: TRBV18

cdr3_aa: CATSRDLGYNEQFF
cdr3_length: 14
d_call: -
j_call: TRBJ2-1
v_call: TRBV15

cdr3_aa: CASARPGPSYNEQFF
cdr3_length: 15
d_call: -
j_call: TRBJ2-1
v_call: TRBV6-1

cdr3_aa: CASSLEAGTGATEAFF
cdr3_length: 16
d_call: -
j_call: TRBJ1-1
v_call: TRBV5-1

cdr3_aa: CALREGYEQYF
cdr3_length: 11
d_call: -
j_call: -
v_call: TRBV21-1

cdr3_aa: CASSGGPPGNQPQHF
cdr3_length: 15
d_call: -
j_call: TRBJ1-5
v_call: TRBV6-1

cdr3_aa: CASSFALKVDQPQHF
cdr3_length: 15
d_call: -
j_call: TRBJ1-5
v_call: TRBV12-1

cdr3_aa: CASSGYSADTQYF
cdr3_length: 13
d_call: -
j_call: TRBJ2-3
v_call: TRBV11-2

cdr3_aa: CAISESSGVRNEQFF
cdr3_length: 15
d_call: -
j_call: TRBJ2-1
v_call: TRBV10-3

cdr3_aa: CASSYDGARQAYEQYF
cdr3_length: 16
d_call: -
j_call: TRBJ2-7
v_call: TRBV6-5

cdr3_aa: CASRGLAGEGEQFF
cdr3_length: 14
d_call: TRBD2
j_call: TRBJ2-1
v_call: TRBV5-1

cdr3_aa: CAWSVSAGSETQYF
cdr3_length: 14
d_call: -
j_call: TRBJ2-5
v_call: TRBV30

cdr3_aa: CASSLGELAEQYF
cdr3_length: 13
d_call: -
j_call: TRBJ2-7
v_call: TRBV5-1

cdr3_aa: CASSSETGYEQYF
cdr3_length: 13
d_call: -
j_call: TRBJ2-7
v_call: TRBV7-7

cdr3_aa: CASSIGTGVYEQYF
cdr3_length: 14
d_call: TRBD1
j_call: TRBJ2-7
v_call: TRBV19

cdr3_aa: CASSSLRWGQFF
cdr3_length: 12
d_call: -
j_call: TRBJ2-1
v_call: TRBV7-9

cdr3_aa: CASSLEGGRRTDTQYF
cdr3_length: 16
d_call: -
j_call: TRBJ2-3
v_call: TRBV7-9

cdr3_aa: CASSYEGVRGYTF
cdr3_length: 13
d_call: -
j_call: TRBJ1-2
v_call: TRBV6-6

cdr3_aa: CASSYGSEGGYEQYF
cdr3_length: 15
d_call: -
j_call: TRBJ2-7
v_call: TRBV6-5

cdr3_aa: CASSTTSGGSYEQYF
cdr3_length: 15
d_call: TRBD2
j_call: TRBJ2-7
v_call: TRBV27

cdr3_aa: CASSEAGGGPQHF
cdr3_length: 13
d_call: -
j_call: TRBJ1-5
v_call: TRBV2

cdr3_aa: CASSEAWGSGETQYF
cdr3_length: 15
d_call: -
j_call: TRBJ2-5
v_call: TRBV6-1

cdr3_aa: CASRPGTGIYEQYF
cdr3_length: 14
d_call: -
j_call: -
v_call: TRBV11-2